The following is a TCR beta chain sequence with its context. Germline assignment: CDR1 LNHDA and CDR2 SQIVND (reference sequence). With 2 bases clipped from V and 1 base from J, the junction kept 4 bases outside the gene matches. The CDR3 sequence is 15 residues long. The sample comes from a study of blood T cell repertoires in COVID-19. Overall study: The analysed material was cDNA or gDNA that came from T cells, B-cell-depleted T cells, or PBMCs.

Original handling: Estimated nucleated cell counts came from reference gene primer amplification. Generated by immunoSEQ multiplex PCR, the TCRdb table keeps only in-frame clones and is missing some. V and J calls plus clone size are reproduced from that table; the DNA served to infer D and trimming. Of about 78,000 clones in the sample, 90% were seen once. The chain couples TRBV19 to TRBJ1-1; TRBD1 aligns across 7 bases. Source material: peripheral blood. The origin of this receptor is a woman aged 50 to 65 in a cohort sampled during active COVID-19. The CDR3 loop reads CASSIPRDRNTEAFF. Written as DNA, the CDR3 is TGTGCCAGTAGTATACCCCGGGACAGGAACACTGAAGCTTTCTTT.